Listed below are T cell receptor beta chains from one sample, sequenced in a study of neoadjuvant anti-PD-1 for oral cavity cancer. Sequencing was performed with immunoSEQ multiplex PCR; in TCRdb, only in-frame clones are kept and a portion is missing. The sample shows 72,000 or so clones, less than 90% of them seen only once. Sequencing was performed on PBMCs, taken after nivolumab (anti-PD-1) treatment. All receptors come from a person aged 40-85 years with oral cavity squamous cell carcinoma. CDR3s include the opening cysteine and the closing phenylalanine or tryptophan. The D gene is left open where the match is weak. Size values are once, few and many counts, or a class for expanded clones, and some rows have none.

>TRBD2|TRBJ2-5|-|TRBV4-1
CASSQDHSGGWETQYF
TGCGCCAGCAGCCAAGATCATTCGGGGGGTTGGGAGACCCAGTACTTC
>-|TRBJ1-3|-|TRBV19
CASSIGGLSGNTIYF
TGTGCCAGTAGTATAGGCGGCCTCTCTGGAAACACCATATATTTT
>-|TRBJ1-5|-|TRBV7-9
CASSLAGGNQPQHF
TGTGCCAGCAGCTTAGCGGGGGGCAATCAGCCCCAGCATTTT
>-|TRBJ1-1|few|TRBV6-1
CASESFGGDTEAFF
TGTGCCAGCGAATCCTTCGGGGGTGACACTGAAGCTTTCTTT
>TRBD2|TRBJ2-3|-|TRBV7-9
CASSLGVSGATDTQYF
TGTGCCAGCAGCTTAGGAGTGAGCGGGGCTACAGATACGCAGTATTTT
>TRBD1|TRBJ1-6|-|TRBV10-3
CAISGKKGDRYSPLHF
TGTGCCATCAGTGGCAAAAAAGGGGACAGGTACTCACCCCTCCACTTT
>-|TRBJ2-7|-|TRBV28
CASADGGEQYF
TGTGCCAGTGCGGACGGTGGCGAGCAGTACTTC
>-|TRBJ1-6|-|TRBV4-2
CASSQEGTTNSPLHF
TGTGCCAGCAGCCAGGAAGGGACAACAAATTCACCCCTCCACTTT
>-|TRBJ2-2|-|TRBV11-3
CASSLSGWKPNTGELFF
TGTGCCAGCAGCTTATCAGGATGGAAACCTAACACCGGGGAGCTGTTTTTT
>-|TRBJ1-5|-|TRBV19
CASSWGDSNQPQHF
TGTGCCAGTAGTTGGGGTGATAGCAATCAGCCCCAGCATTTT
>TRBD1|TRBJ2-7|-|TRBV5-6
CASSLPGQEIEQYF
TGTGCCAGCAGCCTGCCGGGACAGGAGATCGAGCAGTACTTC
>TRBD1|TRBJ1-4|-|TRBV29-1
CSVVLQGDEKLFF
TGCAGCGTTGTGTTGCAGGGGGACGAAAAACTGTTTTTT
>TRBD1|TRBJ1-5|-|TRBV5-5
CASSSGDSSNQPQHF
TGTGCCAGCAGCTCCGGGGACAGTAGCAATCAGCCCCAGCATTTT
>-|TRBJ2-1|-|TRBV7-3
CASSLDGGPHNEQFF
TGTGCCAGCAGCTTAGACGGGGGGCCCCACAATGAGCAGTTCTTC
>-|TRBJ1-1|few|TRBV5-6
CASSFVGQNTEAFF
TGTGCCAGCAGCTTCGTGGGGCAGAACACTGAAGCTTTCTTT
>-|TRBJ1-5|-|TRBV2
CASSESAIRQPQHF
TGTGCCAGCAGTGAATCGGCTATTCGTCAGCCCCAGCATTTT
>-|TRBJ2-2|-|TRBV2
CASSLNTGELFF
TGTGCCAGCAGTCTAAACACCGGGGAGCTGTTTTTT
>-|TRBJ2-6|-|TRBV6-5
CASMIVRPGANVLTF
TGTGCCAGCATGATCGTCCGCCCTGGGGCCAACGTCCTGACTTTC
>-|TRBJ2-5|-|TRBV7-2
CASSLYGQETQYF
TGTGCCAGCAGCTTATACGGCCAAGAGACCCAGTACTTC
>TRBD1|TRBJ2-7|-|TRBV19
CASRETWTGTYEQYF
TGTGCCAGTAGAGAGACTTGGACAGGGACCTACGAGCAGTACTTC
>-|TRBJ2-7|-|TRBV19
CASSMIASVSYEQYF
TGTGCCAGTAGTATGATCGCTAGCGTTTCCTACGAGCAGTACTTC
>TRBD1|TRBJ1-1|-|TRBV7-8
CASSLDDRGFTVNTEAFF
TGTGCCAGCAGCTTAGACGACAGGGGGTTTACCGTAAACACTGAAGCTTTCTTT
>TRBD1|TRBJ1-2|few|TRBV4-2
CASSQRQGEGGYTF
TGTGCCAGCAGCCAGAGACAGGGTGAGGGCGGCTACACCTTC
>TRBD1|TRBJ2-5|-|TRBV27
CASSLWQGARETQYF
TGTGCCAGCAGTTTGTGGCAGGGGGCGCGAGAGACCCAGTACTTC
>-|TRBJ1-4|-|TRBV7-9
CASSRGGTTNEKLFF
TGTGCCAGCAGCCGCGGGGGTACAACTAATGAAAAACTGTTTTTT
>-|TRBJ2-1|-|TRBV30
CAWTGRANEQFF
TGTGCCTGGACTGGTAGGGCCAATGAGCAGTTCTTC
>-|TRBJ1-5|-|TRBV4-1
CASSHTYTHNQPQHF
TGCGCCAGCAGCCATACTTATACCCACAATCAGCCCCAGCATTTT
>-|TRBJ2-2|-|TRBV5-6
CASSFYSRNGELFF
TGTGCCAGCAGCTTCTATTCGCGAAACGGGGAGCTGTTTTTT
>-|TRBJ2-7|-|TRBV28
CASKSQRLAYEQYF
TGTGCCAGCAAGTCGCAGCGTCTCGCCTACGAGCAGTACTTC